This TCR beta chain was retrieved from a study of human T cells and chemical hapten exposure (dated by TCRdb to the early 2020s). Some background on the complete study: For sensitization, 2% DPC in acetone was applied to a 2 cm by 2 cm area of upper inner arm skin. Blood was sampled from patients pre-sensitization (week 0) and at 2, 6 and about 24 weeks after DPC sensitization. Alopecia areata with under or over 50% scalp involvement, alopecia totalis and alopecia universalis were represented in the patient cohort, which was mostly female. In alopecia patients, the study followed how the peripheral blood TCR repertoire changed in vivo over primary and secondary sensitization to diphenylcyclopropenone (DPC), a hapten. Libraries were pooled for sequencing, and variation in per-sample TCR yields was attributed mainly to small differences in library volumes within the pool. Throughout the approximately 23-week study period, patients were also given weekly therapeutic DPC doses on the scalp. Twenty-nine alopecia patients provided blood for TCR sequencing at one to four time points (pre-sensitization, 2, 6 and 24 weeks). Patch testing on the upper back used Finn chambers containing 0.01% DPC, with scoring done after 6 days according to International Contact Dermatitis Research Group standards.

Paper-wide results and their limitations: Alopecia, a presumed autoimmune disease, was present in all patients, so the immune response of the patients might differ from that of healthy individuals. No change with DPC sensitization was found in the number of TCRs above 1 in 1000 frequency, and no evidence of global repertoire structure alterations was found. Compared with pre-sensitization or healthy control sets, expanded TCRs formed significantly more large CDR3 similarity clusters, which is consistent with antigen-driven responses. Repeated subsampling changed both the strength of the expansion versus patch-test correlation and the threshold at which that correlation became significant. A positive correlation was found between the number of PT1 expanded TCRs and patch test score, with significance reached at thresholds 8, 16 and 32 but not 4.

Library preparation used RACE. Data came from a NextSeq 500. During library preparation, unique molecular identifiers were attached to individual cDNA molecules so that TCRs could be counted in a quantitative, reproducible way. From each blood RNA sample, both TCR alpha and TCR beta chains were sequenced. The study's own analysis went as follows. A median of about 89,000 TCRs per sample was observed, with a range of 23,224 to 690,600. V, J and CDR3 annotation of the TCR reads was carried out using the Decombinator software suite. To make PS versus PT1 abundance plots, every sample was subsampled to the same number of TCRs (28,000). TCRs were defined as expanded if absent before sensitization and observed at least eight times at the 2-week time point. TCRdb took the public reads, trimmed them with fastp at Q25, ran MiXCR for clone calling and kept in-frame beta chains. Each entry is one CDR3 protein sequence, shown with its most common DNA and genes. It is TCRdb's table, rather than the study itself, that gives the V and J calls and clone size. This sample holds about 340,000 distinct CDR3 sequences; 6% to 8.5% were observed only once. Together, the top ten hold roughly 7.9% of the sample.

This clonotype was counted between two and nine times. Its antigen remains unidentified. Within one base of it there is no much larger clone, and no base qualities were kept. The time point label on this specimen signifies: patch test 1, 2 weeks after DPC sensitization. This specimen's treatment or condition label, per the study, means: therapeutic diphenylcyclopropenone sensitization with weekly scalp DPC. Blood at each patch-test visit was drawn before the patch test was applied. Patients were considered eligible if aged 18 to 70, diagnosed with alopecia and deemed suitable for DPC therapy, and patients were excluded if pregnant. Total RNA was extracted from unfractionated whole blood that had been collected in Tempus Blood RNA tubes. V is cut back by 5 bases and J by 10 bases, with 12 bases in the junction unmatched. The CDR3 holds 15 amino acids from the cysteine to the phenylalanine. Here the CDR3 DNA is all that survives: 45 bases in frame from base 1.

This specimen consisted of whole blood, obtained in connection with sensitization to the hapten diphenylcyclopropenone (DPC). The V and J genes are TRBV12-3 or TRBV12-4 and TRBJ2-1, with 9 middle bases fitting TRBD1. The sequence was collected from a woman under 30 with alopecia areata. Some clones in this sample may be carry-over from other donors' samples. CDR3 protein: CASSPGTGRREEQFF. The nucleotide sequence reads TGTGCCAGCAGTCCCGGGACAGGGCGGAGAGAAGAGCAGTTCTTC.